This TCR beta chain was sequenced in a study of vaccination effects on CD4 cells after COVID-19. Once cultured for roughly 10 days, the cells underwent separation to obtain CD4+ T cells. Vaccination of participants consisted of two doses of either the BNT162b2 or mRNA-1273 vaccine. The vaccine recipients had no prior SARS-CoV-2 infection, with negative nucleocapsid antibodies. Notes on the study in general: Limitations: small convalescent group and missing early post-infection timepoints.

About this clone itself: Antigen specificity is unknown.

TCRdb keeps only in-frame clones here, not all; method: immunoSEQ multiplex PCR. The sample lists 72,000 or so clones; 70% to 85% were seen once. Sequencing was performed on CD4+ T cells from PBMCs cultured without peptide, taken after COVID-19 vaccination. The TCR comes from a human donor who received a COVID-19 vaccine.

The CDR3: CASSLDGRTPGGYTF. CDR3 DNA sequence: TGTGCCAGCAGCTTGGATGGCCGCACCCCAGGCGGCTACACCTTC. The chain joins TRBV5-4 to TRBJ1-2; no clear D. The CDR3 contains 15 residues. The germline V gene has CDR1 SGHNT and CDR2 YYREEE (reference sequence). V lost 0 bases and J lost 8, with 17 bases in between.